Below, 7 T cell receptor beta chains from the same sample are listed, as sequenced in a study of blood T cell repertoires in COVID-19 (dated by TCRdb to between 2020 and 2021). Library creation used the immunoSEQ multiplex PCR assay. Imported from immuneACCESS, the table was reduced by TCRdb to in-frame sequences with V and J called. These copies leave out some clones; in studies compared against another copy, an unresolved V gene accounts for under half, and the cause of the remainder is not known. This sample comprises about 130,000 clones, about 70% of them detected only once. The leading ten clones occupy around 5.5% of the sample. Source material: peripheral blood. The receptor set was obtained from a man in his sixties with acute or convalescent COVID-19.

The J gene is TRBJ1-1, the V gene TRBV11-3; TRBD1 matches at 8 bases. The CDR3 is 13 amino acids. Germline values: CDR1 SGHNT, CDR2 YENEEA. The ends lost 3 bases at V and 4 bases at J; junction bases unmatched: 1. This chain's CDR3 is CASSLTGATEAFF. The CDR3 DNA reads TGTGCCAGCAGCTTGACAGGGGCCACTGAAGCTTTCTTT.

This clone was detected ten times or more. The V and J genes are TRBV3-1 (or the pseudogene TRBV3-2) and TRBJ2-1; 9 bases fit TRBD2. J lost 8 bases, V lost 1 base, and 9 bases had no gene match. Germline V CDR1 and CDR2: LGHDT, YNNKEL (reference sequence). The CDR3 has 16 residues. CDR3 nucleotides: TGTGCCAGCAGCCAAGTGCGGGCGGGAGGGGAAGATGAGCAGTTCTTC. This sequence encodes CASSQVRAGGEDEQFF.

The chain is built from TRBV19 and TRBJ2-1; 9 positions agree with TRBD1. CDR1 is LNHDA and CDR2 is SQIVND in the germline V gene (reference sequence). The CDR3 is 17 residues long. Trimming took 5 bases from V and 5 from J; bases not matched to a gene: 13. In nucleotides, the CDR3 is TGTGCCAGTAGTCCAGAACGGGGGACAGGGTGGGACAATGAGCAGTTCTTC. This sequence encodes CASSPERGTGWDNEQFF.

The genes are TRBV18 and TRBJ2-5, with TRBD2 identical over 7 bases. Losses at the gene ends were 3 bases for V and 4 bases for J; bases not matched to a gene: 5. The CDR3 runs 14 residues. CDR1 is KGHSH, CDR2 LQKENI, per germline. DNA of the CDR3: TGTGCCAGCTCACCCGGACTAGGTGGAGAGACCCAGTACTTC. Protein sequence: CASSPGLGGETQYF.

The genes are TRBV5-3 and TRBJ2-4, with no clear D. TRBV5-3 is known as an ORF, though its function is uncertain. V shed 2 bases and J shed 1 base, with 19 bases lying between them. This CDR3 spans 18 amino acids. As DNA, the CDR3 is TGTGCCAGAAGCTTAAAGCGCCGGTGGTCTGGGGCCAAAAACATTCAGTACTTC. Residues: CARSLKRRWSGAKNIQYF.

Only a few counts were recorded for this clone. V gene TRBV6-4 combines with J gene TRBJ2-7; the D gene is possibly TRBD1 (5 bases). Germline lookup yields CDR1 MRHNA and CDR2 SNTAGT. This CDR3 is 11 amino acids long. V lost 10 bases and J 1 base, leaving 8 bases between the germline ends. The CDR3 loop reads CATKGSYEQYF. CDR3 coding DNA: TGTGCCACCAAGGGGTCCTACGAGCAGTACTTC.

CDR3 coding DNA: TGCGCCAGCAGCTTGCTAGCGGGGGGAAACACAGATACGCAGTATTTT. Its protein is CASSLLAGGNTDTQYF. The chain couples TRBV5-1 to TRBJ2-3, with 11 bases aligning to TRBD2. Germline assignment: CDR1 SGHRS and CDR2 YFSETQ. Losses at the gene ends were 1 base for V and 2 bases for J; bases not matched to a gene: 3. This CDR3 region has 16 residues.